The subject of this entry is one TCR beta chain. Its target is not known. The data were taken from a study of Ad26.COV2.S vaccination and SARS-CoV-2 variants. Study results and caveats: Vaccinated individuals (as opposed to placebo recipients) had higher spike-specific TCR breadth.

The CDR3 sequence is 13 residues long. V was shortened by 0 bases and J by 2 bases, with 4 bases between the two germline ends. CDR1 and CDR2 (germline): SGHDN, FVKESK. Method: immunoSEQ multiplex PCR; TCRdb's copy keeps in-frame clones and lacks some. The sample shows hundreds of thousands of clones, around 90% of them seen only once. Noted treatment: roughly 18 received Ad26.COV2.S at low or high dose, single or two shots; roughly five received placebo; per-sample allocation not given. Collection of samples fell on day 63 after the first vaccine or placebo injection. The material was peripheral blood, obtained in a trial of Ad26.COV2.S vaccine versus placebo. The chain combines TRBV14 with TRBJ2-5; no clear D. The origin of this receptor is a person aged 18-65 years who received the Ad26.COV2.S COVID-19 vaccine or a placebo. CDR3 nucleotides: TGTGCCAGCAGCCAAGAGAGGCAAGAGACCCAGTACTTC. Its translation is CASSQERQETQYF. The full variable domain, rest sourced from reference TRBV14 and TRBJ2-5, is EAGVTQFPSHSVIEKGQTVTLRCDPISGHDNLYWYRRVMGKEIKFLLHFVKESKQDESGMPNNRFLAERTGGTYSTLKVQPAELEDSGVYFCASSQERQETQYFGPGTRLLVL.